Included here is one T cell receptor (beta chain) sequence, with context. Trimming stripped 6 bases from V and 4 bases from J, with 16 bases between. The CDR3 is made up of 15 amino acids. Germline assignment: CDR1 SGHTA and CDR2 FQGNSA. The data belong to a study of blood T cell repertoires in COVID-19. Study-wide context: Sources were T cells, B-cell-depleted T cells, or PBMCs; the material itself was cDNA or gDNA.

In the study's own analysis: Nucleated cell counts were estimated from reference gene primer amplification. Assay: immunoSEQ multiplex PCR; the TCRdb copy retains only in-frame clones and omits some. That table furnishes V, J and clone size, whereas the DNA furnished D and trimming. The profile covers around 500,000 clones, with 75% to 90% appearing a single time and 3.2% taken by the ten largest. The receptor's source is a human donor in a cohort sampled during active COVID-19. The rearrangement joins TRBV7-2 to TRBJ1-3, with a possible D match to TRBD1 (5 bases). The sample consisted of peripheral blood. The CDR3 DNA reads TGTGCCAGCAGTTATGTGGGGGGGAAGGGAAACACCATATATTTT. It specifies CASSYVGGKGNTIYF.